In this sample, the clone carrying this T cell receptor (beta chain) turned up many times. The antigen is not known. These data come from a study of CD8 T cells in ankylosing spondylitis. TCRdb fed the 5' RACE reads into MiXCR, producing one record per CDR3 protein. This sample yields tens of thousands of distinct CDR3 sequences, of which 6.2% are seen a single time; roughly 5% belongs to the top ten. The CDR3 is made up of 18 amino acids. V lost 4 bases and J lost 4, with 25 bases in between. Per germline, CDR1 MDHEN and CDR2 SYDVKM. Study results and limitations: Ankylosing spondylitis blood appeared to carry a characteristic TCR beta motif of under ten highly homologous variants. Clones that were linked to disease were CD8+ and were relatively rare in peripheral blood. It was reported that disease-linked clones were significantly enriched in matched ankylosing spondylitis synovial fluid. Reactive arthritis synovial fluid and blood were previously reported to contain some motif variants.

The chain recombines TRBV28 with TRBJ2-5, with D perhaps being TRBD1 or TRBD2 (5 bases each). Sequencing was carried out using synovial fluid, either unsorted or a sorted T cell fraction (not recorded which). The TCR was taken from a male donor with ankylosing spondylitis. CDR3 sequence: CASSWGFEGGPAGETQYF. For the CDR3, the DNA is TGTGCCAGCAGTTGGGGGTTCGAAGGAGGCCCGGCGGGAGAGACCCAGTACTTC.